This T cell receptor beta chain stems from a study of shared clonotypes between healthy human individuals. The germline V gene has CDR1 SGHRS and CDR2 YFSETQ. Trimming shortened V by 0 bases and J by 0 bases, and 15 bases separated the two germline ends. The CDR3 is 18 residues long. Across several immunoSEQ plates, the genomic DNA of each subset was split evenly. Produced via immunoSEQ multiplex PCR; TCRdb's table is partial and in-frame only. The table shows roughly 1,500,000 clones, with 98% to 99% occurring only once. CD4+ cell separation produced CD45RA+ naive and CD45RA-negative memory subsets. Sequences were obtained from naive CD4+ T cells sorted from blood. Indicated subset: CD45RA+ positively selected. The V and J genes are TRBV5-1 and TRBJ2-2; unclear D gene. The origin of this receptor is a young man in good health. The CDR3 here is CASSLVVGHNANTGELFF. CDR3 bases: TGCGCCAGCAGCTTGGTGGTCGGGCATAACGCGAACACCGGGGAGCTGTTTTTT.